A selection of T cell receptor beta chains follows, all from one sample in a study of T-cell memory formation after mild COVID-19. TCRdb recomputed calls from the 5' RACE reads with MiXCR, one row per CDR3 protein. Among 580,000 or so distinct CDR3 sequences listed, 17% were seen once. The sample comprised PBMCs or a T cell subset sorted from them (not recorded which). These TCRs come from an adult woman who had mild COVID-19 (a few samples of this study predate the infection). Cell type and time point are not known. The CDR3 runs from the conserved cysteine through the conserved F or W. Each record gives: clone size, V gene, D gene, J gene, CDR3 length, CDR3 protein, CDR3 DNA. The D gene is left open where the match is weak. Only part of the rows carry a size: once, few, many, or a class if the clone is expanded.

many	TRBV5-5	.	TRBJ1-5	12	CASSAPNQPQHF	TGTGCCAGCAGCGCGCCCAATCAGCCCCAGCATTTT
.	TRBV24-1	TRBD2	TRBJ2-3	15	CATSAKRGGRNTQYF	TGTGCCACCAGTGCCAAGCGGGGGGGCCGGAATACGCAGTATTTT
few	TRBV30	TRBD1	TRBJ1-2	13	CAWSPRRGQGYTF	TGTGCCTGGAGTCCCCGCAGGGGGCAAGGCTACACCTTC
few	TRBV7-9	.	TRBJ2-7	16	CASSFDRIVPAYEQYF	TGTGCCAGCAGCTTTGACAGAATAGTCCCGGCCTACGAGCAGTACTTC
once	TRBV7-6	TRBD1	TRBJ2-1	16	CASSLAFGEGAGEQFF	TGTGCCAGCAGCTTAGCGTTCGGAGAGGGGGCGGGTGAGCAGTTCTTC
.	TRBV7-3	.	TRBJ2-1	11	CASGQYNEQFF	TGTGCCAGCGGACAGTACAATGAGCAGTTCTTC
many	TRBV3-1	.	TRBJ2-7	13	CASSQERGTEQYF	TGTGCCAGCAGCCAAGAGCGCGGCACCGAGCAGTACTTC
few	TRBV7-9	.	TRBJ2-7	13	CAVGGPSPYEQYF	TGTGCCGTAGGCGGACCATCCCCCTACGAGCAGTACTTC
few	TRBV7-9	TRBD1	TRBJ1-1	16	CASSLRGGGLNTEAFF	TGTGCCAGCAGCTTAAGGGGAGGGGGCCTCAACACTGAAGCTTTCTTT
.	TRBV19	.	TRBJ2-2	12	CACRSNTGELFF	TGTGCCTGCCGCAGTAACACCGGGGAGCTGTTTTTT
.	TRBV7-3	TRBD1	TRBJ2-1	14	CATQVWDRGNEQFF	TGTGCCACTCAGGTCTGGGACAGGGGCAATGAGCAGTTCTTC
few	TRBV27	TRBD1	TRBJ2-5	13	CASTLDREETQYF	TGTGCCAGCACCCTGGACAGGGAAGAGACCCAGTACTTC
.	TRBV4-1	.	TRBJ1-5	15	CASSPEKVSNQPQHF	TGCGCCAGCAGCCCCGAAAAGGTTAGCAATCAGCCCCAGCATTTT
.	TRBV20-1	TRBD2	TRBJ2-7	12	CSARVWEGEQYF	TGCAGTGCTAGAGTCTGGGAGGGCGAGCAGTACTTC
few	TRBV6-2/TRBV6-3	.	TRBJ1-5	13	CASSTPGAQPQHF	TGTGCCAGCAGTACTCCTGGGGCCCAGCCCCAGCATTTT
few	TRBV4-1	.	TRBJ1-1	16	CASSQGVTWGNTEAFF	TGCGCCAGCAGCCAAGGGGTGACTTGGGGAAACACTGAAGCTTTCTTT
few	TRBV5-1	TRBD1	TRBJ2-7	15	CASSHDTTGDYEQYF	TGCGCCAGCAGTCACGACACAACAGGGGACTACGAGCAGTACTTC
.	TRBV7-3	TRBD2	TRBJ2-1	15	CASSLKAGGKSGQFF	TGTGCCAGCAGCTTAAAAGCGGGAGGGAAATCAGGGCAGTTCTTC
.	TRBV6-6	TRBD1	TRBJ1-2	14	CASSRTGTNYGYTF	TGTGCCAGCAGTCGGACAGGGACTAACTATGGCTACACCTTC
.	TRBV20-1	.	TRBJ2-1	14	CSARGPAGGNEQFF	TGCAGTGCTAGAGGGCCGGCGGGTGGCAATGAGCAGTTCTTC
.	TRBV25-1	.	TRBJ2-7	12	CASGWSSYEQYF	TGTGCCTCGGGCTGGAGCTCCTACGAGCAGTACTTC
.	TRBV3-1	TRBD2	TRBJ2-1	17	CASSQVLAGGPHNEQFF	TGTGCCAGCAGCCAAGTTCTAGCGGGAGGGCCTCACAATGAGCAGTTCTTC
.	TRBV20-1	TRBD2	TRBJ2-1	15	CSASGREGRYNEQFF	TGCAGTGCTAGCGGGCGGGAGGGCCGTTACAATGAGCAGTTCTTC